This T cell receptor (beta chain) was sequenced during a study of long-term antiretroviral therapy in people with HIV. Study-level findings and limits: No data on ART adherence, viral resistance or therapy changes. Pre-ART clonal expansion yielded clones that dominated the repertoire at all time points.

Version v3.0 of the immunoSEQ assay was performed at survey level. Libraries were prepared by immunoSEQ multiplex PCR; TCRdb keeps only in-frame clonotypes and omits some of them. This table holds 20,000 to 25,000 clones, approximately 79% found once. As for this clone: Its target is not known.

V was cut by 0 bases and J by 0 bases, with 17 bases left in between. The germline gives CDR1 KGHSH, CDR2 LQKENI. The CDR3 has 18 amino acids. Treatment locations for all participants with HIV were in the United States. Specimens retained roughly 0.95-11 million cryopreserved PBMC preceding DNA extraction. The sequence derives from a woman aged 40 to 50 with HIV. The source was unsorted PBMCs, collected 4.1 years after starting antiretroviral therapy. V usage is TRBV18 and J usage is TRBJ1-2; D uncertain. CDR3 loop: CASSPPDYDAETNYGYTF. CDR3 nucleotides: TGTGCCAGCTCACCACCGGATTATGACGCCGAAACTAACTATGGCTACACCTTC.